This entry lists 3 T cell receptor beta chains sequenced from one sample in a study of PD-L1 blockade in urothelial cancer. Clones were sequenced by immunoSEQ multiplex PCR, and TCRdb holds only the in-frame ones, with some missing. The sample has 80,000 to 90,000 clones, about 85% seen once; the top ten hold around an eighth. Time point in this sample: pretreatment peripheral blood. The sample in question was PBMCs, obtained around atezolizumab (anti-PD-L1) treatment. These receptors were taken from a man aged 60-69 years with urothelial cancer.

This sequence joins TRBV7-3 and TRBJ1-6, with 10 bases matching TRBD1. Germline CDR1 is SGHTA and CDR2 is FQGTGA. There are 15 residues in the CDR3. The V segment lost 4 bases and the J segment 7 bases; nucleotides outside the gene matches: 4. The CDR3 loop is CASSSGTGDNSPLHF. The CDR3 DNA reads as TGTGCCAGCAGCTCGGGGACAGGGGACAATTCACCCCTCCACTTT.

This clone appeared once. The V and J genes are TRBV19 and TRBJ1-6; no clear D. This CDR3 spans 14 amino acids. The germline CDR1 and CDR2 sequences are LNHDA and SQIVND (reference sequence). V dropped 5 bases and J dropped 4 bases, with 9 bases sitting between them. The CDR3 loop is CASSLGRYNSPLHF. The DNA of the CDR3 is TGTGCCAGTAGTCTAGGCAGATATAATTCACCCCTCCACTTT.

The J gene is TRBJ1-1, the V gene TRBV5-1; D may be TRBD1 (6 bases). Germline V gives CDR1 SGHRS, CDR2 YFSETQ. The CDR3 covers 14 residues. The ends were cut back, 2 bases at V and 4 bases at J, with 12 bases in the middle. DNA of the CDR3: TGCGCCAGCAGCTTAACAGGGATCCGCACTGAAGCTTTCTTT. Amino acid sequence: CASSLTGIRTEAFF.